This TCR beta chain was found in a study of human T cells and chemical hapten exposure. TCRdb re-derived calls from the RACE reads in MiXCR, one entry per CDR3 protein. Of more than 85,000 distinct CDR3 sequences listed, approximately 8.8% were seen once; the top ten hold approximately 3%. Time point denoted: patch test 2, 6 weeks after DPC sensitization. Stated treatment: therapeutic diphenylcyclopropenone sensitization with weekly scalp DPC. The receptor was derived from a woman in her thirties or forties with alopecia areata. Some clones in this sample may be carry-over from other donors' samples. Sequenced material: whole blood, taken in connection with sensitization to the hapten diphenylcyclopropenone (DPC).

The CDR3 DNA reads TGTGCCAGCAGCCCCTTGACTAGCGGGGGACCCCAAGAGACCCAGTACTTC. This encodes CASSPLTSGGPQETQYF. The chain links TRBV7-2 to TRBJ2-5; 12 nucleotides agree with TRBD2. Losses at the gene ends were 5 bases for V and 1 base for J; bases not matched to a gene: 8. The CDR3 covers 17 residues. Germline V lookup: CDR1 SGHTA, CDR2 FQGNSA.